This T cell receptor beta chain is from a study of blood T cells in healthy people across ages. Study overall: Per two T cells, template switching captured roughly one barcoded beta molecule.

CDR1 and CDR2 from the germline V gene are SGDLS and YYNGEE. The CDR3 spans 15 residues. V dropped 1 base and J dropped 7; count of bases not matched to a gene: 6. For this clonotype: As yet, its antigen is unknown.

A J-beta primer mix and a sample-barcoded 5' primer were used in a second PCR of roughly 7 to 12 cycles. TCRdb re-analysed the 5' RACE reads in MiXCR, keeping a single row per CDR3 protein. The sample shows more than 650,000 distinct CDR3 sequences, roughly 53% of them seen only once. Study results and caveats: Strong correlation was found linking TCR beta diversity to naive T cell percentage. Among long-lived donors, naive CD4+ cells were more numerous and diversity higher than in aged donors.

The clonotype comes from a man older than 75 in good health. Sequenced sample: blood. This chain uses TRBV9 with TRBJ2-1, with 9 bases identical to TRBD2. As DNA, the CDR3 is TGTGCCAGCAGCGTAAGTAGCGGGAGATCTAATGAGCAGTTCTTC. Translated, it gives CASSVSSGRSNEQFF.